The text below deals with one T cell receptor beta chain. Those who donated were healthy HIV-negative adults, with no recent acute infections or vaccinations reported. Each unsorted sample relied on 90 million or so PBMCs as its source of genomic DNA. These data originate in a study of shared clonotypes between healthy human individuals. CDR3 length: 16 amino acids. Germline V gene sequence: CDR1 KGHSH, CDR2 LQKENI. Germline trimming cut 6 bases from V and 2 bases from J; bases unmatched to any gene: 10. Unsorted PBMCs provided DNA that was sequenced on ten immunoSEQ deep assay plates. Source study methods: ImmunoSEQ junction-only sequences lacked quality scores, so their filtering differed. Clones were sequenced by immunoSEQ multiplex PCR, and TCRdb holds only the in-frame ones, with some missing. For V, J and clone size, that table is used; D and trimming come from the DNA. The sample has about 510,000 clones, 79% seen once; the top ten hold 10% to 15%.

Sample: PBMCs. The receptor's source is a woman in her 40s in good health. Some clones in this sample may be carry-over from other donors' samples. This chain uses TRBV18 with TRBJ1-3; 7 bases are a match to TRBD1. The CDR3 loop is CASSGGTAIPGNTIYF. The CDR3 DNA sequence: TGTGCCAGCTCCGGGGGGACAGCTATACCTGGAAACACCATATATTTT.